Listed below are T cell receptor beta chains from one sample, sequenced in a study of T cell responses to AZD1222 COVID-19 vaccine. Sequencing was performed with immunoSEQ multiplex PCR; in TCRdb, only in-frame clones are kept and a portion is missing. The sample has around 140,000 clones, approximately 91% seen once. Material: peripheral blood, obtained on day 0 of AZD1222 vaccination. Receptors were obtained from an adult in good health. CDR3s include the opening cysteine and the closing phenylalanine or tryptophan. The order of the fields is D gene, V gene, clone size, J gene, CDR3 protein, CDR3 DNA. D genes are given only for firm matches. Clone size is shown for a subset of rows, as once, few, many or a class of expanded clone.

D gene: .; V gene: TRBV25-1; clone size: .; J gene: TRBJ1-4; CDR3 protein: CASRGTGRAEKLFF; CDR3 DNA: TGTGCCAGCAGGGGGACGGGAAGGGCGGAAAAACTGTTTTTT
D gene: TRBD1; V gene: TRBV7-7; clone size: .; J gene: TRBJ2-7; CDR3 protein: CASSLEAGGSYEQYF; CDR3 DNA: TGTGCTAGCAGCTTAGAGGCAGGGGGCTCCTACGAGCAGTACTTC
D gene: TRBD1; V gene: TRBV28; clone size: .; J gene: TRBJ2-7; CDR3 protein: CASSSQGPSYEQYF; CDR3 DNA: TGTGCCAGCAGTTCACAGGGGCCGTCCTACGAGCAGTACTTC
D gene: .; V gene: TRBV5-8; clone size: .; J gene: TRBJ2-5; CDR3 protein: CASSLAGLTQETQYF; CDR3 DNA: TGTGCCAGCAGCTTGGCCGGACTGACCCAAGAGACCCAGTACTTC
D gene: .; V gene: TRBV30; clone size: .; J gene: TRBJ1-1; CDR3 protein: CAWSFGQPNTEAFF; CDR3 DNA: TGTGCCTGGAGCTTTGGACAGCCGAACACTGAAGCTTTCTTT
D gene: .; V gene: TRBV6-2/TRBV6-3; clone size: .; J gene: TRBJ2-4; CDR3 protein: CASSYVIGGVAKTIQYF; CDR3 DNA: TGTGCCAGCAGTTACGTGATAGGGGGAGTAGCCAAAACCATTCAGTACTTC
D gene: .; V gene: TRBV14; clone size: .; J gene: TRBJ1-4; CDR3 protein: CASSQAVVEKLFF; CDR3 DNA: TGTGCCAGCAGCCAAGCCGTCGTTGAAAAACTGTTTTTT
D gene: .; V gene: TRBV30; clone size: few; J gene: TRBJ2-7; CDR3 protein: CAWSVGRVYEQYF; CDR3 DNA: TGTGCCTGGAGTGTAGGCAGGGTCTACGAGCAGTACTTC
D gene: .; V gene: TRBV27; clone size: .; J gene: TRBJ1-5; CDR3 protein: CASNSAGAPRGQPQHF; CDR3 DNA: TGTGCCAGCAACTCCGCGGGCGCCCCCAGGGGTCAGCCCCAGCATTTT
D gene: TRBD2; V gene: TRBV7-2; clone size: once; J gene: TRBJ2-7; CDR3 protein: CASSLETSGGYEQYF; CDR3 DNA: TGTGCCAGCAGCTTAGAGACTAGCGGGGGTTACGAGCAGTACTTC
D gene: .; V gene: TRBV24-1; clone size: .; J gene: TRBJ2-7; CDR3 protein: CATSVGVGEQYF; CDR3 DNA: TGTGCCACCAGTGTGGGGGTCGGCGAGCAGTACTTC
D gene: .; V gene: TRBV27; clone size: once; J gene: TRBJ2-3; CDR3 protein: CASSPARTDTQYF; CDR3 DNA: TGTGCCAGCAGTCCTGCCCGCACAGATACGCAGTATTTT
D gene: .; V gene: TRBV3-1/TRBV3-2; clone size: .; J gene: TRBJ1-1; CDR3 protein: CASSSTANTEAFF; CDR3 DNA: TGTGCCAGCAGTTCGACCGCGAACACTGAAGCTTTCTTT
D gene: .; V gene: TRBV28; clone size: .; J gene: TRBJ2-5; CDR3 protein: CASGVETQYF; CDR3 DNA: TGTGCCAGCGGTGTGGAGACCCAGTACTTC
D gene: .; V gene: TRBV5-8; clone size: .; J gene: TRBJ2-7; CDR3 protein: CASRPGQRSSYEQYF; CDR3 DNA: TGTGCCAGCAGGCCCGGACAGAGGAGCTCCTACGAGCAGTACTTC
D gene: .; V gene: TRBV5-1; clone size: .; J gene: TRBJ2-5; CDR3 protein: CASKTDVETQYF; CDR3 DNA: TGCGCCAGCAAGACGGATGTGGAGACCCAGTACTTC
D gene: .; V gene: TRBV10-3; clone size: few; J gene: TRBJ1-6; CDR3 protein: CAISDDSYNSPLHF; CDR3 DNA: TGTGCCATCAGTGACGACTCCTATAATTCACCCCTCCACTTT
D gene: TRBD1; V gene: TRBV28; clone size: .; J gene: TRBJ1-6; CDR3 protein: CASRTGQGGSPLHF; CDR3 DNA: TGTGCCAGCAGGACGGGACAGGGGGGATCACCCCTCCACTTT
D gene: TRBD2; V gene: TRBV7-2; clone size: .; J gene: TRBJ2-7; CDR3 protein: CASSSQSGGLAGSYEQYF; CDR3 DNA: TGTGCCAGCAGCTCCCAGTCGGGAGGTCTAGCGGGGTCCTACGAGCAGTACTTC
D gene: .; V gene: TRBV15; clone size: once; J gene: TRBJ1-3; CDR3 protein: CATSRVRGAGNTIYF; CDR3 DNA: TGTGCCACCAGCAGAGTTCGGGGGGCTGGAAACACCATATATTTT
D gene: TRBD2; V gene: TRBV7-2; clone size: .; J gene: TRBJ2-2; CDR3 protein: CASSLVPLAGAPGELFF; CDR3 DNA: TGTGCCAGCAGCTTAGTTCCCCTAGCGGGAGCACCCGGGGAGCTGTTTTTT
D gene: TRBD1; V gene: TRBV12-5; clone size: .; J gene: TRBJ1-1; CDR3 protein: CASGFTGVNTEAFF; CDR3 DNA: TGTGCTAGTGGTTTTACAGGGGTGAACACTGAAGCTTTCTTT
D gene: .; V gene: TRBV28; clone size: once; J gene: TRBJ1-5; CDR3 protein: CASSPGRAQHF; CDR3 DNA: TGTGCCAGCAGTCCCGGCCGGGCCCAGCATTTT
D gene: .; V gene: TRBV5-1; clone size: .; J gene: TRBJ2-5; CDR3 protein: CASSLDETQYF; CDR3 DNA: TGCGCCAGCAGCTTGGATGAGACCCAGTACTTC
D gene: TRBD1; V gene: TRBV5-6; clone size: .; J gene: TRBJ1-2; CDR3 protein: CASRLEQGDIYGYTF; CDR3 DNA: TGTGCCAGCAGACTCGAACAGGGGGATATCTATGGCTACACCTTC
D gene: .; V gene: TRBV7-3; clone size: .; J gene: TRBJ1-6; CDR3 protein: CASSPSYNSPLHF; CDR3 DNA: TGTGCCAGCAGCCCGTCCTATAATTCACCCCTCCACTTT
D gene: TRBD1; V gene: TRBV9; clone size: .; J gene: TRBJ1-5; CDR3 protein: CASPKQTGGETSNQPQHF; CDR3 DNA: TGTGCCAGCCCCAAACAGACAGGGGGCGAGACAAGCAATCAGCCCCAGCATTTT
D gene: .; V gene: TRBV25-1; clone size: .; J gene: TRBJ1-3; CDR3 protein: CASKSSRGGNTIYF; CDR3 DNA: TGTGCCAGCAAGTCATCCAGGGGAGGAAACACCATATATTTT
D gene: .; V gene: TRBV19; clone size: .; J gene: TRBJ2-1; CDR3 protein: CASSRRNSYNEQFF; CDR3 DNA: TGTGCCAGTAGTAGAAGAAACTCCTACAATGAGCAGTTCTTC
D gene: .; V gene: TRBV9; clone size: .; J gene: TRBJ1-2; CDR3 protein: CASSVEAGNYGYTF; CDR3 DNA: TGTGCCAGCAGCGTAGAGGCCGGGAACTATGGCTACACCTTC
D gene: .; V gene: TRBV12-3/TRBV12-4; clone size: .; J gene: TRBJ1-1; CDR3 protein: CASTPGRTTEAFF; CDR3 DNA: TGTGCCAGCACCCCGGGTAGAACAACTGAAGCTTTCTTT
D gene: TRBD2; V gene: TRBV7-2; clone size: .; J gene: TRBJ2-3; CDR3 protein: CASSLGPVLARTDTQYF; CDR3 DNA: TGTGCCAGCAGCTTAGGTCCCGTACTAGCGCGCACAGATACGCAGTATTTT
D gene: TRBD1; V gene: TRBV6-5; clone size: .; J gene: TRBJ1-1; CDR3 protein: CASSYSGQGEAFF; CDR3 DNA: TGTGCCAGCAGTTACTCGGGACAGGGTGAAGCTTTCTTT
D gene: .; V gene: TRBV19; clone size: .; J gene: TRBJ1-6; CDR3 protein: CASSMEGRHSPLHF; CDR3 DNA: TGTGCCAGTAGTATGGAAGGACGGCATTCACCCCTCCACTTT
D gene: TRBD1; V gene: TRBV4-1; clone size: .; J gene: TRBJ2-7; CDR3 protein: CASSQGTGVSYEQYF; CDR3 DNA: TGCGCCAGCAGCCAAGGGACAGGGGTCTCCTACGAGCAGTACTTC
D gene: TRBD1; V gene: TRBV4-1; clone size: .; J gene: TRBJ1-5; CDR3 protein: CASSPSPNTGGWLGQPQHF; CDR3 DNA: TGCGCCAGCAGCCCCTCCCCTAATACAGGGGGCTGGTTGGGTCAGCCCCAGCATTTT
D gene: TRBD2; V gene: TRBV6-2/TRBV6-3; clone size: .; J gene: TRBJ2-3; CDR3 protein: CASSSQIAGGPDAQYF; CDR3 DNA: TGTGCCAGCAGTTCGCAAATAGCGGGAGGGCCCGATGCGCAGTATTTT
D gene: .; V gene: TRBV5-1; clone size: once; J gene: TRBJ1-2; CDR3 protein: CASSLGSGPYGYTF; CDR3 DNA: TGCGCCAGCAGCTTAGGCTCAGGGCCGTATGGCTACACCTTC
D gene: .; V gene: TRBV5-1; clone size: .; J gene: TRBJ2-7; CDR3 protein: CASSLQDTNEQYF; CDR3 DNA: TGCGCCAGCAGCTTGCAGGACACCAACGAGCAGTACTTC
D gene: .; V gene: TRBV28; clone size: once; J gene: TRBJ1-1; CDR3 protein: CASSQQPDTEAFF; CDR3 DNA: TGTGCCAGCAGTCAGCAACCCGACACTGAAGCTTTCTTT
D gene: TRBD2; V gene: TRBV5-5; clone size: once; J gene: TRBJ2-7; CDR3 protein: CASSFSGGLSDEQYF; CDR3 DNA: TGTGCCAGCAGCTTTAGCGGGGGACTCTCGGACGAGCAGTACTTC
D gene: TRBD1; V gene: TRBV2; clone size: .; J gene: TRBJ1-4; CDR3 protein: CASSADRADEKLFF; CDR3 DNA: TGTGCCAGCAGCGCGGACAGGGCCGATGAAAAACTGTTTTTT
D gene: .; V gene: TRBV7-8; clone size: .; J gene: TRBJ2-2; CDR3 protein: CASSLARIEGTGELFF; CDR3 DNA: TGTGCCAGCAGCTTAGCGCGGATCGAGGGTACCGGGGAGCTGTTTTTT
D gene: .; V gene: TRBV29-1; clone size: once; J gene: TRBJ2-2; CDR3 protein: CSVVGLRTGELFF; CDR3 DNA: TGCAGCGTTGTTGGATTACGGACCGGGGAGCTGTTTTTT
D gene: .; V gene: TRBV21-1; clone size: .; J gene: TRBJ1-2; CDR3 protein: CASSKARDRVRRHGYTF; CDR3 DNA: TGTGCCAGCAGCAAAGCGCGGGACAGGGTACGGAGGCATGGCTACACCTTC
D gene: .; V gene: TRBV9; clone size: .; J gene: TRBJ1-5; CDR3 protein: CASSVTPNQPQHF; CDR3 DNA: TGTGCCAGCAGCGTAACCCCTAATCAGCCCCAGCATTTT
D gene: .; V gene: TRBV11-2; clone size: .; J gene: TRBJ1-2; CDR3 protein: CASSLGSFFNYGYTF; CDR3 DNA: TGTGCCAGCAGCTTAGGGTCTTTTTTTAACTATGGCTACACCTTC
D gene: .; V gene: TRBV19; clone size: .; J gene: TRBJ1-1; CDR3 protein: CASSLTENTEAFF; CDR3 DNA: TGTGCCAGTAGCCTGACAGAGAACACTGAAGCTTTCTTT
D gene: TRBD2; V gene: TRBV7-9; clone size: .; J gene: TRBJ2-3; CDR3 protein: CASSARTSGDTQYF; CDR3 DNA: TGTGCCAGCAGCGCCCGGACTAGCGGAGATACGCAGTATTTT
D gene: .; V gene: TRBV27; clone size: .; J gene: TRBJ2-7; CDR3 protein: CASRRAGLRVNEQYF; CDR3 DNA: TGTGCCAGCAGAAGGGCCGGCCTTAGGGTAAACGAGCAGTACTTC
D gene: .; V gene: TRBV19; clone size: .; J gene: TRBJ2-7; CDR3 protein: CASSMGAEQYF; CDR3 DNA: TGTGCCAGTAGTATGGGGGCCGAGCAGTACTTC
D gene: .; V gene: TRBV6-1; clone size: .; J gene: TRBJ2-6; CDR3 protein: CASSEYTSSGANVLTF; CDR3 DNA: TGTGCCAGCAGTGAGTACACCTCCTCTGGGGCCAACGTCCTGACTTTC